This T cell receptor (beta chain) was identified in a study of Graves' ophthalmopathy and Graves' hyperthyroidism. In the study overall: Peripheral blood was collected at initial diagnosis, before any treatment.

Ineligible for inclusion were patients with other autoimmune diseases, uncontrolled infections, pregnancy or lactation. The authors isolated PBMCs from around 10 ml of fresh peripheral blood. This clonotype was counted only a few times. This CDR3 has 12 residues. The V gene lost 3 bases and the J gene lost 4 bases, with 7 bases spanning the gap. For repertoire sequencing, the TCR beta CDR3 regions were amplified from RNA transcripts. HTBI-primed RT-PCR formed the first round, and a multiplex PCR formed the second. TCRdb independently ran MiXCR on the multiplex PCR reads; one entry per CDR3 protein. The sample includes over 150,000 distinct CDR3 sequences, 30% to 45% of them seen just once.

The chain recombines TRBV12-3 or TRBV12-4 with TRBJ2-7, with a possible D match to TRBD2 (6 bases). The source material was peripheral blood. The origin of this receptor is a woman in her forties with Graves' ophthalmopathy. The CDR3 is CASSLDYYEQYF. CDR3 DNA: TGTGCCAGCAGTTTGGACTATTACGAGCAGTACTTC.